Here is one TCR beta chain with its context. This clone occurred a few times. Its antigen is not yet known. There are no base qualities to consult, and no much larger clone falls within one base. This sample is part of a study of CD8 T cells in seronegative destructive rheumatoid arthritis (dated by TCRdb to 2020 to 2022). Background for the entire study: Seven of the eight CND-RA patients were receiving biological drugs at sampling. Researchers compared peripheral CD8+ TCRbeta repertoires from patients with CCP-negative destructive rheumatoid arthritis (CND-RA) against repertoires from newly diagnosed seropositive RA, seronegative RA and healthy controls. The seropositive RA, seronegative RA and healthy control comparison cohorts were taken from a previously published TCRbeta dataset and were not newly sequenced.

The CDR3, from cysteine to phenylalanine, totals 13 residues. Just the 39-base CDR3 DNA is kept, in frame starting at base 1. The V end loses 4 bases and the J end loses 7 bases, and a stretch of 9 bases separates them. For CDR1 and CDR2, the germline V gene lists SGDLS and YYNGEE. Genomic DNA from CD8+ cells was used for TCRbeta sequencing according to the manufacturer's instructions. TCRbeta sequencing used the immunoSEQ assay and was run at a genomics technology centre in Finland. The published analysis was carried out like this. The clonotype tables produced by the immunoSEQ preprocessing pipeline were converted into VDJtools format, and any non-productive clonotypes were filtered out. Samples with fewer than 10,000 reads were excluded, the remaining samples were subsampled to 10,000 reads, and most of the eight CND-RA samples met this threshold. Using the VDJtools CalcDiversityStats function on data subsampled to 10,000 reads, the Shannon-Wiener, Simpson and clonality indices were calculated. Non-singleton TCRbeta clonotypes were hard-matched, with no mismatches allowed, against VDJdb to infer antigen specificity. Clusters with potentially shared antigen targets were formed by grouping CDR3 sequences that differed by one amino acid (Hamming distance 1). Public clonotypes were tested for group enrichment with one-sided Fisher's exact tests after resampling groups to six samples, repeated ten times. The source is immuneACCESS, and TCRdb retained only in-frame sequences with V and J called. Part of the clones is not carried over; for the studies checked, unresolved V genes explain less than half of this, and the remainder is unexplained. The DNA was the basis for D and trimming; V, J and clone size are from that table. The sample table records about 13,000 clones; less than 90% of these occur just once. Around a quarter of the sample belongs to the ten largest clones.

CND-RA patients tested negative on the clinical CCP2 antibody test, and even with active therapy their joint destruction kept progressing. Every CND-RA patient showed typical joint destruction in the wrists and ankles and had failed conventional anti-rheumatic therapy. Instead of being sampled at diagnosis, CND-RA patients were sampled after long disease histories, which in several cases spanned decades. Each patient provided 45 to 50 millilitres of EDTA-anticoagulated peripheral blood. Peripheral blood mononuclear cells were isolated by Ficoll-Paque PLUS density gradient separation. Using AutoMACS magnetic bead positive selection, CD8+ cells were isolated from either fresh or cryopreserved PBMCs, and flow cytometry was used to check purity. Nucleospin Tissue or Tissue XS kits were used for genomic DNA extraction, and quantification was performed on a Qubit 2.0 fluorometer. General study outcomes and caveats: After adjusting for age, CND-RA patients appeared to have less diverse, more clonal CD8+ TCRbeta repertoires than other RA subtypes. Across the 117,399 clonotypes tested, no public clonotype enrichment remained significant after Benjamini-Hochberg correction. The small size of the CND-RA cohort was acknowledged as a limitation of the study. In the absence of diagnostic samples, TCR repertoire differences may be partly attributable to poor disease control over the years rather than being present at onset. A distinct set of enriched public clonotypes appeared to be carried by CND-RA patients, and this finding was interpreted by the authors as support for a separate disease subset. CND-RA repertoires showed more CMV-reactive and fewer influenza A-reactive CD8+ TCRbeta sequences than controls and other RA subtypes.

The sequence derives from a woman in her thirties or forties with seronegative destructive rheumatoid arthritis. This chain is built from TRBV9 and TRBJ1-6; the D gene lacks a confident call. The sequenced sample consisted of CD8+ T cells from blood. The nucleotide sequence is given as TGTGCCAGCAGCACAGAAGTGAATTCACCCCTCCACTTT. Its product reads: CASSTEVNSPLHF.